The T cell receptor (beta chain) under discussion was sequenced for a study of T cells in localized non-small cell lung cancer. General study points: Only one tumor region went through sequencing, so heterogeneity may still be there. Adjacent lung was found to contain a median approximately 62 of the top 100 tumor clones.

Regarding this clone: Its antigen is as yet unknown.

The data were produced by immunoSEQ multiplex PCR, yet TCRdb's version contains in-frame clones alone and is incomplete. Found here are 750 to 1,000 clones, roughly a fifth of them singletons; the top ten hold roughly 17%. In germline, CDR1 is KGHSH, CDR2 LQKENI. The CDR3 sequence is 14 residues long. With 0 bases removed from V and 8 bases from J, the gap between germline ends came to 11 bases. The rearrangement joins TRBV18 to TRBJ2-1; D unclear. The clonotype originates from a male donor aged 60 or over with stage III lung adenocarcinoma. Specimen: normal lung tissue next to the tumor, collected before any cancer treatment. CDR3 loop: CASSPPSRPDEQFF. The CDR3 DNA follows: TGTGCCAGCTCACCACCATCGCGGCCCGATGAGCAGTTCTTC.